This TCR beta chain was observed in a study of T cells in Graves' hyperthyroidism and ophthalmopathy. Points from the study as a whole: Ophthalmopathy was identified by the model a median around 6 months ahead of onset.

From RNA transcripts, TCR beta CDR3 regions were amplified. The TCR CDR3 first-round RT-PCR relied on the HTBI primer set. MiXCR, run by TCRdb on the multiplex PCR reads, gives a single entry per CDR3 protein. The sample lists approximately 400,000 distinct CDR3 sequences; 20% to 25% were seen once. Source material for PBMCs was over 8 ml fresh peripheral blood. V gave up 3 bases and J gave up 2 bases; unmatched junction bases: 10. The CDR3 runs 16 residues. Per germline, CDR1 SGDLS and CDR2 YYNGEE. This clonotype was seen more than once but under ten times. No antigen is known for it. The receptor was isolated from a man aged 45-60 years with Graves' hyperthyroidism. Sequenced: blood. The rearrangement uses TRBV9 and TRBJ2-7, with TRBD2 identical over 8 bases. The CDR3 here is CASSGAGTSGTYEQYF. The CDR3 bases are TGTGCCAGCAGCGGGGCCGGAACTAGCGGAACCTACGAGCAGTACTTC.